This T cell receptor beta chain was retrieved from a study of shared clonotypes between healthy human individuals. Terminally differentiated effector memory CD45RA+ cells were excluded by CCR7 positive selection of CD45RO-negative cells. Produced via immunoSEQ multiplex PCR; TCRdb's table is partial and in-frame only. In the table there are 1.5 million to 2.5 million clones, just under 95% of which are singletons. Germline V gives CDR1 SGDLS, CDR2 YYNGEE. The length of the CDR3 is 13 residues. Trimming removed 3 bases from V and 9 bases from J, with 14 bases in between. The clonotype was recovered from a man younger than 35 in good health. The chain couples TRBV9 to TRBJ2-3; no definite D call. Sequencing was performed on naive CD8+ T cells sorted from blood. The CDR3 DNA follows: TGTGCCAGCAGCGCTCCGACCAAGCCGACGCAGTATTTT. Its protein is CASSAPTKPTQYF.